The rows below give T cell receptor beta chains drawn from one sample of a study of T cell responses to AZD1222 COVID-19 vaccine. The repertoire was sequenced with immunoSEQ multiplex PCR; TCRdb's copy has only in-frame clones and lacks some. The sample lists about 120,000 clones, approximately 92% seen once, with 13% to 15% in the top ten. The sequences come from peripheral blood, collected on day 0 of AZD1222 vaccination. All receptors come from an adult in good health. Each CDR3 is given with its conserved first and last residue. The D gene is left open where the match is weak. The size entry is marked missing in some rows and otherwise reads once, few, many or a size class.

J gene: TRBJ1-1
clone size: once
D gene: -
V gene: TRBV5-6
CDR3 DNA: TGTGCCAGCAGCTTGGCCGAAGCCTACACTGAAGCTTTCTTT
CDR3 protein: CASSLAEAYTEAFF

J gene: TRBJ2-4
clone size: -
D gene: -
V gene: TRBV7-9
CDR3 DNA: TGTGCCAGCAGCTCCCCGGCAGGCTTAGCCAAAAACATTCAGTACTTC
CDR3 protein: CASSSPAGLAKNIQYF

J gene: TRBJ2-7
clone size: -
D gene: TRBD2
V gene: TRBV5-4
CDR3 DNA: TGTGCCAGCAGCCTGGGACTAGCGGGAGTCCTAACCTACGAGCAGTACTTC
CDR3 protein: CASSLGLAGVLTYEQYF

J gene: TRBJ2-1
clone size: -
D gene: TRBD2
V gene: TRBV6-5
CDR3 DNA: TGTGCCAGCAGTTATCCGGGGGGGAACTTGAACAATGAGCAGTTCTTC
CDR3 protein: CASSYPGGNLNNEQFF

J gene: TRBJ2-5
clone size: -
D gene: TRBD2
V gene: TRBV5-4
CDR3 DNA: TGTGCCAGCAGCTTGGGGCTAGCGGGGAATCCGCAAGAGACCCAGTACTTC
CDR3 protein: CASSLGLAGNPQETQYF

J gene: TRBJ1-2
clone size: -
D gene: TRBD1
V gene: TRBV5-1
CDR3 DNA: TGCGCCAGCAGCTTGAATAACAGGGGAGACTATGGCTACACCTTC
CDR3 protein: CASSLNNRGDYGYTF

J gene: TRBJ1-2
clone size: -
D gene: -
V gene: TRBV19
CDR3 DNA: TGTGCCAGTGGGGACTCAGGGGCCTATGGCTACACCTTC
CDR3 protein: CASGDSGAYGYTF

J gene: TRBJ2-7
clone size: -
D gene: TRBD1
V gene: TRBV6-2/TRBV6-3
CDR3 DNA: TGTGCCAGCAGTCTAGGGACAGTCAGCTCCTACGAGCAGTACTTC
CDR3 protein: CASSLGTVSSYEQYF

J gene: TRBJ1-5
clone size: once
D gene: -
V gene: TRBV5-5
CDR3 DNA: TGTGCCAGCAGCCTCAGGGAAAGCAATCAGCCCCAGCATTTT
CDR3 protein: CASSLRESNQPQHF

J gene: TRBJ2-3
clone size: once
D gene: TRBD1
V gene: TRBV9
CDR3 DNA: TGTGCCAGCAGCGTAGGGGTAGGGACAGGGCCCACAGATACGCAGTATTTT
CDR3 protein: CASSVGVGTGPTDTQYF

J gene: TRBJ2-7
clone size: -
D gene: -
V gene: TRBV27
CDR3 DNA: TGTGCCAGCAGTATACAGGTGGGTGCCTACGAGCAGTACTTC
CDR3 protein: CASSIQVGAYEQYF

J gene: TRBJ2-5
clone size: -
D gene: TRBD1
V gene: TRBV27
CDR3 DNA: TGTGCCAGCAGCATCCAGGGGGAACAAGAGACCCAGTACTTC
CDR3 protein: CASSIQGEQETQYF

J gene: TRBJ1-6
clone size: -
D gene: -
V gene: TRBV6-5
CDR3 DNA: TGTGCCAGCAGGTCCGAGGGACGGCTGAATTCACCCCTCCACTTT
CDR3 protein: CASRSEGRLNSPLHF

J gene: TRBJ2-1
clone size: once
D gene: -
V gene: TRBV12-3/TRBV12-4
CDR3 DNA: TGTGCCAGCAGTTTCAGTGGATACAATGAGCAGTTCTTC
CDR3 protein: CASSFSGYNEQFF

J gene: TRBJ1-6
clone size: -
D gene: -
V gene: TRBV27
CDR3 DNA: TGTGCCAGCAGTTTAGGCTCCTATAATTCACCCCTCCACTTT
CDR3 protein: CASSLGSYNSPLHF

J gene: TRBJ2-5
clone size: -
D gene: -
V gene: TRBV7-7
CDR3 DNA: TGTGCTAGCAGTTTAGGGGGCGGGATCCAAGAGACCCAGTACTTC
CDR3 protein: CASSLGGGIQETQYF

J gene: TRBJ2-3
clone size: -
D gene: -
V gene: TRBV9
CDR3 DNA: TGTGCCAGCAGCGCCCTCCCCGGGGGACAGAACACAGATACGCAGTATTTT
CDR3 protein: CASSALPGGQNTDTQYF

J gene: TRBJ2-1
clone size: -
D gene: -
V gene: TRBV5-8
CDR3 DNA: TGTGCCAGCAGCTCCTACAATGAGCAGTTCTTC
CDR3 protein: CASSSYNEQFF

J gene: TRBJ1-1
clone size: -
D gene: -
V gene: TRBV13
CDR3 DNA: TGTGCCAGCAGCTTAGGGGCGGGGATCACTGAAGCTTTCTTT
CDR3 protein: CASSLGAGITEAFF

J gene: TRBJ1-6
clone size: -
D gene: -
V gene: TRBV5-1
CDR3 DNA: TGCGCCACCCGCGGAGAAGATGGTTCACCCCTCCACTTT
CDR3 protein: CATRGEDGSPLHF

J gene: TRBJ2-3
clone size: -
D gene: -
V gene: TRBV20-1
CDR3 DNA: TGCAGCGGCAAGGGTCCAGATACGCAGTATTTT
CDR3 protein: CSGKGPDTQYF

J gene: TRBJ1-2
clone size: -
D gene: -
V gene: TRBV19
CDR3 DNA: TGTGCCAGTAGTAGCGGAGTCGCTCGGACTTATGGCTACACCTTC
CDR3 protein: CASSSGVARTYGYTF

J gene: TRBJ2-1
clone size: -
D gene: TRBD2
V gene: TRBV7-9
CDR3 DNA: TGTGCCAGCAGCTTAGACCCAGCGGGGGCCTACAATGAGCAGTTCTTC
CDR3 protein: CASSLDPAGAYNEQFF

J gene: TRBJ2-1
clone size: -
D gene: TRBD2
V gene: TRBV27
CDR3 DNA: TGTGCCAGCAGTTTCGGGCTAGCGGGAGTTGAGCAGTTCTTC
CDR3 protein: CASSFGLAGVEQFF

J gene: TRBJ2-7
clone size: -
D gene: -
V gene: TRBV7-7
CDR3 DNA: TGTGCTAGCAGCTTTAATATTGCGGACGAGCAGTACTTC
CDR3 protein: CASSFNIADEQYF

J gene: TRBJ2-1
clone size: -
D gene: -
V gene: TRBV23-1
CDR3 DNA: TGCGCCAGCAGTCAACCCCGGGGAAGGGAGCGCAATGAGCAGTTCTTC
CDR3 protein: CASSQPRGRERNEQFF

J gene: TRBJ1-1
clone size: -
D gene: TRBD1
V gene: TRBV10-1
CDR3 DNA: TGCGCCAGCACTCCGGACAGGGAGAACACTGAAGCTTTCTTT
CDR3 protein: CASTPDRENTEAFF

J gene: TRBJ1-2
clone size: -
D gene: -
V gene: TRBV18
CDR3 DNA: TGTGCCAGCTCACCGACTACGAATTACTATGGCTACACCTTC
CDR3 protein: CASSPTTNYYGYTF

J gene: TRBJ2-7
clone size: -
D gene: TRBD2
V gene: TRBV9
CDR3 DNA: TGTGCCAGCAGCCCCAGGACTAGCGGCTACGAGCAGTACTTC
CDR3 protein: CASSPRTSGYEQYF

J gene: TRBJ1-1
clone size: -
D gene: -
V gene: TRBV2
CDR3 DNA: TGTGCCAGCAGTTCCCAAAGGGGCACTGAAGCTTTCTTT
CDR3 protein: CASSSQRGTEAFF

J gene: TRBJ2-7
clone size: -
D gene: -
V gene: TRBV13
CDR3 DNA: TGTGCCAGCAGCTCCAACTACGAGCAGTACTTC
CDR3 protein: CASSSNYEQYF

J gene: TRBJ1-1
clone size: -
D gene: -
V gene: TRBV19
CDR3 DNA: TGTGCCAGTAGCCAGGGGCGGAGGAACACTGAAGCTTTCTTT
CDR3 protein: CASSQGRRNTEAFF

J gene: TRBJ2-7
clone size: -
D gene: TRBD2
V gene: TRBV6-2/TRBV6-3
CDR3 DNA: TGTGCCAGCAGTTACTCAACTTCGGGGGGTCCCTACGAGCAGTACTTC
CDR3 protein: CASSYSTSGGPYEQYF

J gene: TRBJ2-3
clone size: -
D gene: -
V gene: TRBV28
CDR3 DNA: TGTGCCAGCAGCCCGCCGGCTGCTAGCACAGATACGCAGTATTTT
CDR3 protein: CASSPPAASTDTQYF

J gene: TRBJ1-1
clone size: few
D gene: -
V gene: TRBV18
CDR3 DNA: TGTGCCAGCTCACCACAGGGGAACACTGAAGCTTTCTTT
CDR3 protein: CASSPQGNTEAFF

J gene: TRBJ2-7
clone size: once
D gene: -
V gene: TRBV27
CDR3 DNA: TGTGCCAGCAGTCCCAGACGCTACGAGCAGTACTTC
CDR3 protein: CASSPRRYEQYF

J gene: TRBJ1-4
clone size: -
D gene: -
V gene: TRBV5-4
CDR3 DNA: TGTGCCAGCAGCTTGGGGTCGAGTTCACCTTCGAAACTGTTTTTT
CDR3 protein: CASSLGSSSPSKLFF

J gene: TRBJ1-1
clone size: -
D gene: -
V gene: TRBV18
CDR3 DNA: TGTGCCAGCTCACCCACTGACAGTGTCATGAACACTGAAGCTTTCTTT
CDR3 protein: CASSPTDSVMNTEAFF

J gene: TRBJ2-2
clone size: few
D gene: TRBD1
V gene: TRBV24-1
CDR3 DNA: TGTGCCACCAGTGATCGGAACAGGGGACCGGTAACCGGGGAGCTGTTTTTT
CDR3 protein: CATSDRNRGPVTGELFF

J gene: TRBJ1-1
clone size: -
D gene: -
V gene: TRBV2
CDR3 DNA: TGTGCCAGCAGTGAAGTAGGCGTTGAGCAGAACACTGAAGCTTTCTTT
CDR3 protein: CASSEVGVEQNTEAFF

J gene: TRBJ1-1
clone size: once
D gene: -
V gene: TRBV19
CDR3 DNA: TGTGCCAGTAGTACTTCTTTAGGCGGAGCGAACACTGAAGCTTTCTTT
CDR3 protein: CASSTSLGGANTEAFF

J gene: TRBJ1-2
clone size: once
D gene: -
V gene: TRBV7-8
CDR3 DNA: TGTGCCAGCAGCTCAACCCGGGAGGGCCCAAGCTATGGCTACACCTTC
CDR3 protein: CASSSTREGPSYGYTF

J gene: TRBJ2-5
clone size: -
D gene: -
V gene: TRBV15
CDR3 DNA: TGTGCCACCAGCAGGGGGGGAGGAGAACAAGAGACCCAGTACTTC
CDR3 protein: CATSRGGGEQETQYF

J gene: TRBJ1-2
clone size: -
D gene: -
V gene: TRBV6-5
CDR3 DNA: TGTGCCAGCAGCCTGAGAGCCCCCGATGGCTACACCTTC
CDR3 protein: CASSLRAPDGYTF

J gene: TRBJ1-1
clone size: once
D gene: -
V gene: TRBV19
CDR3 DNA: TGTGCCAGTAGTATACGAGGAAACACTGAAGCTTTCTTT
CDR3 protein: CASSIRGNTEAFF

J gene: TRBJ2-7
clone size: -
D gene: -
V gene: TRBV4-1
CDR3 DNA: TGCGCCAGCAGCCAAGATCTGGACGAGCAGTACTTC
CDR3 protein: CASSQDLDEQYF

J gene: TRBJ2-1
clone size: once
D gene: -
V gene: TRBV21-1
CDR3 DNA: TGTGCCAGCAGCAAATACACAAAACTTAGGGGGTTAGGGGATGAGCAGTTCTTC
CDR3 protein: CASSKYTKLRGLGDEQFF

J gene: TRBJ2-7
clone size: once
D gene: TRBD2
V gene: TRBV6-5
CDR3 DNA: TGTGCCAGCAGTTTAGCGGGAGATGAATACGAGCAGTACTTC
CDR3 protein: CASSLAGDEYEQYF

J gene: TRBJ1-1
clone size: -
D gene: -
V gene: TRBV7-8
CDR3 DNA: TGTGCCAGCAGCTTAGCGCCGAGGCAGGCCTTGAACACTGAAGCTTTCTTT
CDR3 protein: CASSLAPRQALNTEAFF

J gene: TRBJ1-4
clone size: -
D gene: TRBD1
V gene: TRBV2
CDR3 DNA: TGTGCCAGCAGCTATGGGACAGGGGTCGGAAAACCTAGGGGTAATGAAAAACTGTTTTTT
CDR3 protein: CASSYGTGVGKPRGNEKLFF

J gene: TRBJ1-2
clone size: -
D gene: TRBD1
V gene: TRBV4-3
CDR3 DNA: TGCGCCAGCAGCCAAGGGAGACAGGGTCGTGGCTACACCTTC
CDR3 protein: CASSQGRQGRGYTF

J gene: TRBJ1-2
clone size: -
D gene: TRBD1
V gene: TRBV7-6
CDR3 DNA: TGTGCCAGCAGCTTAGAGGGGGCCGGTATCTATGGCTACACCTTC
CDR3 protein: CASSLEGAGIYGYTF

J gene: TRBJ1-3
clone size: -
D gene: -
V gene: TRBV9
CDR3 DNA: TGTGCCAGCAGCGTAGGGGACTATGGGAACACCATATATTTT
CDR3 protein: CASSVGDYGNTIYF

J gene: TRBJ1-2
clone size: -
D gene: -
V gene: TRBV13
CDR3 DNA: TGTGCCAGCAGCTTAGGGGCAGGGGAGGTCTATGGCTACACCTTC
CDR3 protein: CASSLGAGEVYGYTF